Following are 10 T cell receptor beta chains from one sample sequenced in a study of blood T cells in healthy people across ages. Primed by a sample-barcoded 5' primer and a J-beta primer mix, a second PCR proceeded for about 6 to 11 cycles. One entry per CDR3 protein, called by TCRdb with MiXCR from the 5' RACE reads. The sample lists about 1.6 million distinct CDR3 sequences; about 35% were seen once. The sample consisted of blood. The receptors were gathered from a woman aged 25 to 39 in good health.

The chain has TRBV12-3 or TRBV12-4 and TRBJ2-7; TRBD2 matches 7 bases. Unmatched junction bases numbered 4, after V lost 3 bases and J lost 2 bases. CDR3 length: 14 residues. CDR3 sequence (DNA): TGTGCCAGCAGTTTCCGGACTAGTGCCTACGAGCAGTACTTC. As protein: CASSFRTSAYEQYF.

V usage is TRBV2 and J usage is TRBJ2-1; no clear D. V was trimmed by 6 bases and J by 4 bases, leaving 10 bases between them. CDR1 is SNHLY, CDR2 FYNNEI, per germline. The CDR3 extends over 13 amino acids. The CDR3 here is CASSGARYNEQFF. The CDR3 DNA follows: TGTGCCAGCAGCGGAGCTCGGTACAATGAGCAGTTCTTC.

The V call is TRBV3-1, the J call TRBJ2-1; D remains unclear. The CDR3 contains 15 residues. Trimming left V 4 bases short and J 0 bases short, with 10 bases between. Germline V gene lookup returns CDR1 LGHDT and CDR2 YNNKEL (reference sequence). CDR3 nucleotides: TGTGCCAGCAGCCCTCTAGTTAGCTCCTACAATGAGCAGTTCTTC. Amino acid sequence: CASSPLVSSYNEQFF.

This clonotype appeared a few times. This chain connects TRBV27 to TRBJ2-5; 9 bases align to TRBD2. The CDR3 loop spans 14 amino acids. The germline V gene encodes CDR1 MNHEY and CDR2 SMNVEV (reference sequence). The trim removed 8 bases at V and 1 base at J, leaving 5 bases unmatched. The CDR3 nucleotides read TGTGCCAGCGCGCTAGCGGGATTCCAAGAGACCCAGTACTTC. Its translation is CASALAGFQETQYF.

This clonotype has at least ten counts. This chain uses TRBV29-1 with TRBJ1-2; 9 bases map to TRBD1. V lost 6 bases and J lost 3; bases outside the gene matches: 2. The CDR3 loop spans 12 amino acids. Germline V lookup: CDR1 SQVTM, CDR2 ANQGSEA. CDR3 in amino acids: CSVTGGDYGYTF. CDR3 DNA: TGCAGCGTGACAGGGGGTGACTATGGCTACACCTTC.

The chain has TRBV29-1 and TRBJ1-1; TRBD1 aligns across 8 bases. From germline, CDR1 is SQVTM and CDR2 ANQGSEA. V shed 4 bases, J shed 1 base, and the junction held 2 bases outside the gene matches. The length of the CDR3 is 13 residues. The DNA of the CDR3 is TGCAGCGTTGGGACAGGGCCGAACACTGAAGCTTTCTTT. Amino acid sequence: CSVGTGPNTEAFF.

V is TRBV20-1 and J is TRBJ1-6, with D maybe TRBD1 (5 bases). V shed 6 bases and J shed 7 bases, with 13 bases lying between them. The CDR3 totals 13 residues. Germline V lookup: CDR1 DFQATT, CDR2 SNEGSKA (reference sequence). The CDR3 DNA is TGCAGTGCCTCGGGGCGGACGAATTCACCCCTCCACTTT. Translation gives CSASGRTNSPLHF.

The sample holds a few counts of this clonotype. The J gene is TRBJ2-3, the V gene TRBV15; 9 bases map to TRBD2. Germline V gene lookup returns CDR1 LNHNV and CDR2 YYDKDF (reference sequence). CDR3 length equals 14 residues. V was pared by 4 bases and J by 7 bases, with 6 bases of the junction left unmatched. The CDR3 sequence: CATSKERGANTQYF. The CDR3 DNA is TGTGCCACCAGCAAGGAGCGGGGGGCCAATACGCAGTATTTT.

This chain joins TRBV20-1 and TRBJ1-5; the D is unclear. Germline assignment: CDR1 DFQATT and CDR2 SNEGSKA (reference sequence). V was shortened by 5 bases and J by 3 bases, with 8 bases between the two germline ends. The CDR3 runs to 12 residues. CDR3 in amino acids: CSALRDNQPQHF. The CDR3 coding sequence is TGCAGTGCTCTTCGGGACAATCAGCCCCAGCATTTT.

The chain is built from TRBV3-1 and TRBJ2-2; 13 positions agree with TRBD2. Germline V gene sequence: CDR1 LGHDT, CDR2 YNNKEL (reference sequence). The CDR3 totals 17 residues. V was clipped by 4 bases and J by 4 bases; unmatched bases: 6. The CDR3 DNA reads TGTGCCAGCAGCCCTACTAGCGGGAGGGTCGGCACCGGGGAGCTGTTTTTT. Encoded protein: CASSPTSGRVGTGELFF. Using reference TRBV3-1 and TRBJ2-2 for the parts outside the CDR3, the full variable domain is DTAVSQTPKYLVTQMGNDKSIKCEQNLGHDTMYWYKQDSKKFLKIMFSYNNKELIINETVPNRFSPKSPDKAHLNLHINSLELGDSAVYFCASSPTSGRVGTGELFFGEGSRLTVL.